This T cell receptor (beta chain) was captured by sequencing in a study of Graves' ophthalmopathy and Graves' hyperthyroidism. J gave up 4 bases and V 0 bases, and 5 bases lay outside the gene matches. This CDR3 has 15 residues. The V gene's germline CDR1 is WNHNN and CDR2 SYGVQD (reference sequence). The sequenced template was RNA, covering the TCR beta CDR3 region. Second-round multiplex PCR came after a first-round RT-PCR that employed HTBI primers. TCRdb itself ran the multiplex PCR reads through MiXCR, one entry per CDR3 protein. The table has some 350,000 distinct CDR3 sequences, 17% seen once; the top ten hold 2.4%. On this clonotype: Its target is not known.

Study outcomes and limitations: Detection in blood was also observed for most expanded thyroid clonotypes above 0.001 frequency.

The rearrangement links TRBV10-1 to TRBJ2-7, with TRBD2 identical over 8 bases. The TCR was taken from an adult woman with stable Graves' hyperthyroidism. Source material: peripheral blood. The CDR3 DNA sequence: TGCGCCAGCAGTGAGTCAACGGGAGGGAATTACGAGCAGTACTTC. Protein sequence: CASSESTGGNYEQYF.